The sequence of this TCR beta chain was determined in a study of blood T cell repertoires in COVID-19. Overall study: Spain, Italy and the United States supplied samples that represented acute and convalescent COVID-19. T cells, B-cell-depleted T cells, or PBMCs supplied cDNA or gDNA.

CDR1 and CDR2 (germline): GTSNPN, SVGIG (reference sequence). The CDR3 sequence is 14 residues long. V was clipped by 1 base and J by 4 bases, with 12 bases between them. As processed by the authors: Using reference gene primer amplification, nucleated cell counts were estimated. Assay used: immunoSEQ multiplex PCR; TCRdb lists only in-frame clones, some missing. Clonal size and the V and J genes are those of that table, whereas D and trimming came from the DNA. This table holds roughly 340,000 clones, about 90% found once. The sequence came from a woman in her late teens or twenties who had recovered from COVID-19. This chain links TRBV30 with TRBJ2-3; maybe TRBD2 (6 bases). The material sequenced was peripheral blood. The CDR3 reads CAWSAGTPPDTQYF. CDR3 in DNA: TGTGCCTGGAGTGCCGGGACTCCCCCAGATACGCAGTATTTT.